A selection of T cell receptor beta chains follows, all from one sample in a study of molecular identifiers for immune sequencing clone quantification. TCRdb itself ran the PCR reads through MiXCR, one entry per CDR3 protein. The sample consists of about 89,000 distinct CDR3 sequences, under 20% of them appearing once. The sequenced sample consisted of naive CD8+ T cells from blood, with Jurkat cell RNA spiked in. These receptors all come from a human donor in good health. Some libraries in this study had Jurkat cell RNA spiked in. The CDR3 runs from the conserved cysteine through the conserved F or W. The D gene is left open where the match is weak. A row's size may be missing; if present it is once, few, many or a size class.

clone size,V gene,D gene,J gene,CDR3 protein,CDR3 DNA
few,TRBV4-2,TRBD2,TRBJ2-1,CASSQDPPSGSYNEQFF,TGTGCCAGCAGCCAAGATCCCCCTAGCGGGTCCTACAATGAGCAGTTCTTC
few,TRBV2,.,TRBJ2-1,CASSEAGRVDEQFF,TGTGCCAGCAGTGAAGCGGGCAGGGTGGATGAGCAGTTCTTC
few,TRBV5-1,.,TRBJ2-7,CASSLLEDPNSYEQYF,TGCGCCAGCAGCCTCCTAGAAGACCCTAACTCCTACGAGCAGTACTTC
many,TRBV5-6,TRBD1,TRBJ2-3,CASSLGDRGYSDTQYF,TGTGCCAGCAGCTTGGGGGACAGGGGTTATTCAGATACGCAGTATTTT
many,TRBV5-5,.,TRBJ1-5,CASSLEGAPRQPQHF,TGTGCCAGCAGCTTGGAAGGGGCCCCGAGGCAGCCCCAGCATTTT
many,TRBV7-3,.,TRBJ2-3,CASSLIGGAPRNTQYF,TGTGCCAGCAGCTTAATAGGGGGAGCTCCACGGAATACGCAGTATTTT
.,TRBV7-9,.,TRBJ2-7,CAGSLTENPYEQYF,TGTGCCGGCAGCTTAACGGAAAATCCCTACGAGCAGTACTTC
many,TRBV29-1,.,TRBJ1-1,CSVTGRGRAEAFF,TGCAGCGTGACGGGACGGGGGCGGGCTGAAGCTTTCTTT
many,TRBV4-2,TRBD2,TRBJ2-7,CASSQDPAGPLLSYEQYF,TGTGCCAGCAGCCAAGATCCAGCGGGACCTTTGCTCTCCTACGAGCAGTACTTC
many,TRBV12-3/TRBV12-4,TRBD1,TRBJ2-7,CASSRIGQAPYEQYF,TGTGCCAGCAGCCGGATCGGACAGGCACCCTACGAGCAGTACTTC
few,TRBV19,TRBD1,TRBJ2-6,CASSIDWDSPSGANVPTF,TGTGCCAGTAGTATAGATTGGGACAGCCCCTCTGGGGCCAACGTCCCGACTTTC
many,TRBV27,.,TRBJ1-1,CASLTAGDEAFF,TGTGCCAGCCTGACCGCGGGGGATGAAGCTTTCTTT
many,TRBV7-9,TRBD1,TRBJ1-2,CASSLVDRGLNYGYTF,TGTGCCAGCAGCTTAGTCGACAGGGGGCTGAACTATGGCTACACCTTC
many,TRBV12-3/TRBV12-4,TRBD2,TRBJ2-3,CASSATSGRTDTQYF,TGTGCCAGCAGTGCGACTAGCGGACGCACAGATACGCAGTATTTT
.,TRBV7-6,.,TRBJ2-7,CASSSLGRSYEQYF,TGTGCCAGCAGCTCCTTGGGGAGGTCCTACGAGCAGTACTTC
many,TRBV6-1,.,TRBJ2-2,CASSDLGSGELFF,TGTGCCAGCAGTGATCTAGGTTCCGGGGAGCTGTTTTTT
many,TRBV4-1,.,TRBJ1-5,CASSQVESGGQPQHF,TGCGCCAGCAGCCAAGTGGAATCCGGGGGTCAGCCCCAGCATTTT
once,TRBV3-1,TRBD2,TRBJ2-7,CASSPVTSAGQYF,TGTGCCAGCAGCCCCGTGACTAGCGCCGGGCAGTACTTC
many,TRBV6-2/TRBV6-3,.,TRBJ2-7,CASSYWQRPYEQYF,TGTGCCAGCAGTTACTGGCAGCGGCCCTACGAGCAGTACTTC
.,TRBV13,TRBD2,TRBJ2-5,CASSPVGAGGPGETQYF,TGTGCCAGCAGCCCTGTCGGAGCGGGAGGGCCGGGGGAGACCCAGTACTTC
many,TRBV3-1,.,TRBJ2-2,CASSQDIGPYTGELFF,TGTGCCAGCAGCCAAGATATCGGACCGTACACCGGGGAGCTGTTTTTT
many,TRBV7-8,.,TRBJ2-2,CASSLAGMGTGELFF,TGTGCCAGCAGCTTAGCTGGGATGGGGACCGGGGAGCTGTTTTTT
many,TRBV4-2,.,TRBJ1-1,CASSQVGDQQAFF,TGTGCCAGCAGCCAAGTCGGGGACCAACAAGCTTTCTTT
few,TRBV15,TRBD1,TRBJ1-1,CATSRAGGTEAFF,TGTGCCACCAGCAGAGCAGGGGGCACTGAAGCTTTCTTT
many,TRBV29-1,.,TRBJ1-2,CSVEGGQDLNYGYTF,TGCAGCGTTGAAGGGGGCCAGGATCTTAACTATGGCTACACCTTC
.,TRBV5-3,TRBD1,TRBJ2-5,CASSYRDRKDQGTQYF,TGTGCTAGCAGCTATCGGGACAGAAAAGACCAAGGGACCCAGTACTTC
many,TRBV7-9,.,TRBJ2-1,CASSPGTVIYNEQFF,TGTGCCAGCAGCCCCGGGACTGTTATATACAATGAGCAGTTCTTC
many,TRBV20-1,.,TRBJ2-7,CSARDIGVTYEQYF,TGCAGTGCGAGGGACATAGGGGTAACCTACGAGCAGTACTTC
.,TRBV7-9,.,TRBJ1-1,CASNPLPGPNF,TGTGCCAGCAATCCACTTCCGGGACCCAACTTT
many,TRBV4-3,.,TRBJ1-1,CASSSKIVRNTEAFF,TGCGCCAGCAGCAGCAAGATAGTCAGGAACACTGAAGCTTTCTTT
many,TRBV27,TRBD1,TRBJ2-1,CASSLEQGAYNEQFF,TGTGCCAGCAGTTTGGAACAGGGGGCCTACAATGAGCAGTTCTTC
many,TRBV12-3/TRBV12-4,.,TRBJ2-7,CASSSSEQYF,TGTGCCAGCAGTTCCTCTGAGCAGTACTTC
many,TRBV27,.,TRBJ2-7,CASSLLFSGVGEQYF,TGTGCCAGCAGTTTATTATTTTCGGGAGTTGGGGAGCAGTACTTC
.,TRBV2,.,TRBJ1-3,CASSEEGGGLGVHSGNTIYF,TGTGCCAGCAGTGAAGAAGGGGGGGGATTGGGGGTGCACTCTGGAAACACCATATATTTT
many,TRBV6-2/TRBV6-3,.,TRBJ2-2,CASSYSKGSNTGELFF,TGTGCCAGCAGTTACTCCAAAGGGTCGAACACCGGGGAGCTGTTTTTT
.,TRBV6-5,.,TRBJ1-1,CASRVGQNTEALF,TGTGCCAGCAGAGTCGGACAGAACACTGAAGCCCTCTTT
once,TRBV28,.,TRBJ1-1,CVSSFRGGNTEAFF,TGTGTCAGCAGTTTCAGGGGTGGGAACACTGAAGCTTTCTTT
many,TRBV6-1,TRBD1,TRBJ2-5,CASSEWTGWEETQYF,TGTGCCAGCAGTGAATGGACAGGGTGGGAAGAGACCCAGTACTTC
many,TRBV3-1,TRBD2,TRBJ2-1,CASSPLLAGGNNEQFF,TGTGCCAGCAGCCCCCTCCTAGCGGGGGGGAACAATGAGCAGTTCTTC
many,TRBV29-1,.,TRBJ1-3,CSVGQGSGNTIYF,TGCAGCGTGGGGCAGGGTTCTGGAAACACCATATATTTT
many,TRBV7-9,.,TRBJ1-1,CASSTLQDSLKNTEAFF,TGTGCCAGCAGCACACTCCAGGACAGTCTAAAGAACACTGAAGCTTTCTTT
many,TRBV9,TRBD2,TRBJ2-7,CASSVGPSGGYEQYF,TGTGCCAGCAGCGTAGGACCCAGCGGGGGCTACGAGCAGTACTTC
many,TRBV30,.,TRBJ2-4,CAWSRAAPDIQYF,TGTGCCTGGAGCCGAGCGGCGCCGGACATTCAGTACTTC
many,TRBV6-2/TRBV6-3,.,TRBJ1-2,CASSQDTYYGYTF,TGTGCCAGCAGTCAGGACACCTACTATGGCTACACCTTC
many,TRBV4-3,.,TRBJ2-7,CASSQDFSYEQYF,TGCGCCAGCAGCCAAGATTTCTCCTACGAGCAGTACTTC
.,TRBV5-6,.,TRBJ1-2,CASSSRAGLMYGYTF,TGTGCCAGCAGCTCGAGGGCAGGGCTGATGTATGGCTATACCTTC
many,TRBV4-1,.,TRBJ1-5,CASSQVGDQPQHF,TGCGCCAGCAGCCAAGTGGGGGATCAGCCCCAGCATTTT
.,TRBV9,TRBD2,TRBJ2-2,CASSNGGLAGVTGTGELFF,TGTGCCAGCAGCAACGGGGGACTAGCGGGAGTTACGGGCACCGGGGAGCTGTTTTTT
many,TRBV4-1,TRBD1,TRBJ2-7,CASSRVQGAREQYF,TGCGCCAGCAGCCGAGTACAGGGGGCGAGGGAGCAGTACTTC
many,TRBV6-5,.,TRBJ2-7,CASSCPPGDHLYEQYF,TGTGCCAGCAGTTGCCCGCCCGGGGACCACCTCTACGAGCAGTACTTC
many,TRBV4-3,.,TRBJ1-4,CASSPLSPTNEKLFF,TGCGCCAGCAGCCCCCTCTCGCCCACTAATGAAAAACTGTTTTTT
many,TRBV24-1,TRBD2,TRBJ2-1,CATSDPASGDNEQFF,TGTGCCACCAGTGATCCAGCTAGCGGAGACAATGAGCAGTTCTTC
many,TRBV7-6,.,TRBJ2-5,CASSLRDIGSETQYF,TGTGCCAGCAGCTTAAGGGACATAGGGTCTGAGACCCAGTACTTC
.,TRBV4-3,.,TRBJ1-1,CASSQMQGFPEAFF,TGCGCCAGCAGCCAAATGCAGGGGTTCCCTGAAGCTTTCTTT